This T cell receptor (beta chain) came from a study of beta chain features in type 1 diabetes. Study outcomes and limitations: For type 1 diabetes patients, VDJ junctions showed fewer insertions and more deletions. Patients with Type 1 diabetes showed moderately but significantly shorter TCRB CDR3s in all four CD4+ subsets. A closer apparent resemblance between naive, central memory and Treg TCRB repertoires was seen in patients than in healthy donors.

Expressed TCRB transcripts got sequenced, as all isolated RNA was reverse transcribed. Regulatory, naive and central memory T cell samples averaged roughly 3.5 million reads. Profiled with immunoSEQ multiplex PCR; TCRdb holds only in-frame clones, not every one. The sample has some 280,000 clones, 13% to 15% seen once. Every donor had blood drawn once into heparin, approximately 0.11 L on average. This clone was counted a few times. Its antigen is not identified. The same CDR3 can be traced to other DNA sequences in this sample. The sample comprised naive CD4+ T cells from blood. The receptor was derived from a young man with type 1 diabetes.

The chain's CDR3 is CASSLTENTEAFF. CDR3 bases: TGTGCCAGCTCACTGACAGAGAACACTGAAGCTTTCTTT. J is TRBJ1-1 and V is TRBV18, with D perhaps matching TRBD1 (5 bases). This CDR3 has 13 residues. Trimming cost V 4 bases and J 1 base, with 7 bases left between them. CDR1 and CDR2 from the germline V gene are KGHSH and LQKENI.